This TCR beta chain is drawn from a study of blood T cell repertoires in COVID-19. About the study: Specimens from acute and convalescent COVID-19 originated in the United States, Italy and Spain. PBMCs, B-cell-depleted T cells, or T cells were the source of the cDNA or gDNA that made up the material.

The CDR3 extends over 17 amino acids. V was trimmed by 1 base and J by 1 base, leaving 14 bases between them. Germline V CDR1 and CDR2: SGDLS, YYNGEE. Source study methods: Reference gene primer amplification gave estimated nucleated cell counts. Assay used: immunoSEQ multiplex PCR; TCRdb lists only in-frame clones, some missing. From that table come the V and J calls and clone size; the DNA was used to work out D and trimming. The sample lists around 60,000 clones, 65% to 90% occurring once. Sequencing used peripheral blood. The rearrangement links TRBV9 to TRBJ2-2; perhaps TRBD1 as D (6 bases). This TCR derives from a middle-aged man with acute or convalescent COVID-19. CDR3 nucleotide sequence: TGTGCCAGCAGCGTACAGGGGCTTAACCAGAACACCGGGGAGCTGTTTTTT. Translation gives CASSVQGLNQNTGELFF.